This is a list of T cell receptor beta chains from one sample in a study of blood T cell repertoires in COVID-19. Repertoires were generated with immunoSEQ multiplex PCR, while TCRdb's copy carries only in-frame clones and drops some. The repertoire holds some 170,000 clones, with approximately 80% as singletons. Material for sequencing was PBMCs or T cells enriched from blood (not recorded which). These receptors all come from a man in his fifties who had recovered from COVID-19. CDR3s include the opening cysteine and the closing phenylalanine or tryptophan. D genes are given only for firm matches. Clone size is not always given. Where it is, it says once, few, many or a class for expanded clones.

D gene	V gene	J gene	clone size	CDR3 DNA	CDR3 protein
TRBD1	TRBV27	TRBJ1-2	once	TGTGCCAGCAGTTTAGACAGGGGCCAACATGCTGATGGCTACACCTTC	CASSLDRGQHADGYTF
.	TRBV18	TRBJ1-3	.	TGTGCCAGCTCGCTGACTCCTGGAAACACCATATATTTT	CASSLTPGNTIYF
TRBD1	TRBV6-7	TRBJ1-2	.	TGTGCCAGCAGGACAGGGGCGTTAGGCTACACCTTC	CASRTGALGYTF
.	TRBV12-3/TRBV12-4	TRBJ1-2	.	TGTGCCAGCAGTTTTGTCGGGAATGGCTACACCTTC	CASSFVGNGYTF
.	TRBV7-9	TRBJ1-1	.	TGTGCCAGCCGATTCCGGGACAAGAACACTGAAGCTTTCTTT	CASRFRDKNTEAFF
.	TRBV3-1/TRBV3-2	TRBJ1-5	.	TGTGCCAGCAGCCTCACAAATAGCAATCAGCCCCAGCATTTT	CASSLTNSNQPQHF
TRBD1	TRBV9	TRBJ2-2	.	TGTGCCAGCAGCGCGGAATTCCCAGGACAGGCGCTTAACACCGGGGAGCTGTTTTTT	CASSAEFPGQALNTGELFF
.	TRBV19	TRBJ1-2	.	TGTGCCAGCAATGAACTTCTGCTCCGGGATGGCTACACCTTC	CASNELLLRDGYTF
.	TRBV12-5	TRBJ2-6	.	TGTGCTAGTGGTACCAGTGGCTCTGGGGCCAACGTCCTGACTTTC	CASGTSGSGANVLTF
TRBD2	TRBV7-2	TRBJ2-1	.	TGTGCCAGCAGCGGAGCGGGGGCGGGCCATGAGCAGTTCTTC	CASSGAGAGHEQFF
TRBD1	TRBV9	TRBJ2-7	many	TGTGCCAGCAGTGGACAGGGGGCATACGAGCAGTACTTC	CASSGQGAYEQYF
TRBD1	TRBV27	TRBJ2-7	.	TGTGCCAGCAGTTCGGGACAGGGAGGGTCCGAGCAGTACTTC	CASSSGQGGSEQYF
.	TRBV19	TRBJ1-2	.	TGTGCCAGTAGTATATCGGGGGTTAGCTATGGCTACACCTTC	CASSISGVSYGYTF
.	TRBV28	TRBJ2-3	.	TGTGCCAGCAGAACCCCGGGTACGCAGTATTTT	CASRTPGTQYF
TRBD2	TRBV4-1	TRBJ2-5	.	TGCGCCAGCAGCCAAGAACGATCGGGACTAGCGGGGGGGCATGCAGAGACCCAGTACTTC	CASSQERSGLAGGHAETQYF
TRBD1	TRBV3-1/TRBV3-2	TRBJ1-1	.	TGTGCCAGCAGCCGCCTACAGGGGGAAGGGACTGAAGCTTTCTTT	CASSRLQGEGTEAFF
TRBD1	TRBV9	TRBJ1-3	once	TGTGCCAGCAGCGAAGGGACAGGGGTCTCTGGAAACACCATATATTTT	CASSEGTGVSGNTIYF
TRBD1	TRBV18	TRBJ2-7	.	TGTGCCAGCTCACCGGGGACAGCCTACGAGCAGTACTTC	CASSPGTAYEQYF
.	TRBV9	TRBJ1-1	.	TGTGCCAGCAGTCCTAGGGGCGGGACGGCTAACGATTGGGCTTTCTTT	CASSPRGGTANDWAFF
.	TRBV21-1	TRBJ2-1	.	TGTGCCAGCAGCAAAGGGCTTGTCAGGGGGCCGGATGAGCAGTTCTTC	CASSKGLVRGPDEQFF
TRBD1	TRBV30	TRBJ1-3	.	TGTGCGGGACAGGGGTACTCTGGAAACACCATATATTTT	CAGQGYSGNTIYF
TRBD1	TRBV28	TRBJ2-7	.	TGTGCCAGCAGTCCCCATCGGACAGGGAGCTACGAGCAGTACTTC	CASSPHRTGSYEQYF
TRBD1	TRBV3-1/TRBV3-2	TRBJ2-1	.	TGTGCCAGCAGCCTCGGGACAGGCACAAACAATGAGCAGTTCTTC	CASSLGTGTNNEQFF
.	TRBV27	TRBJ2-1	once	TGTGCCAGCAGTCAAACCTTCGGGGAGCAGTTCTTC	CASSQTFGEQFF
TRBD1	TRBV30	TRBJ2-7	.	TGTGCCTGGAGCGGGGAAACAGGGGGCTATGAGCAGTACTTC	CAWSGETGGYEQYF
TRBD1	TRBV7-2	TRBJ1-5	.	TGTGCCAGCAGCTTAGTTGGGACAGGGGGTCAGCCCCAGCATTTT	CASSLVGTGGQPQHF
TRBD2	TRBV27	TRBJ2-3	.	TGTGCCAGCAGTTTATCGCTAGCGGGGGGGGCATATACGCAGTATTTT	CASSLSLAGGAYTQYF
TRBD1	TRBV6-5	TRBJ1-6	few	TGTGCCAGCAGCAAAAGAGGGGGCGGTTCACCCCTCCACTTT	CASSKRGGGSPLHF
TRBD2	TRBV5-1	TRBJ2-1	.	TGCGCCAGCAGCTTCGGCGGGGGGCCCATCCATGAGCAGTTCTTC	CASSFGGGPIHEQFF
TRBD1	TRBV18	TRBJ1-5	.	TGTGCCAGCTCAGCTGGACAGGGGGCAATCAATCAGCCCCAGCATTTT	CASSAGQGAINQPQHF
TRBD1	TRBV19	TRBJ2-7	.	TGTGCCAGTAGTAGCTGGACAGGGAGGAACGAGCAGTACTTC	CASSSWTGRNEQYF
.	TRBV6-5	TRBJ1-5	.	TGTGCCAGCAGTCGGACACAGGCTCAGCCCCAGCATTTT	CASSRTQAQPQHF
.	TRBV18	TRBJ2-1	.	TGTGCCAGCTCACAGGACAGCCCGAGCTCCTACAATGAGCAGTTCTTC	CASSQDSPSSYNEQFF
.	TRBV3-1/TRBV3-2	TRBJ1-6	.	TGTGCCAGCAGGTTTACGGGGAGGGGAGGATCACCCCTCCACTTT	CASRFTGRGGSPLHF
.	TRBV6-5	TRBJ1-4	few	TGTGCCAGCAGGGACAACTCCTGGGGTGAAAAACTGTTTTTT	CASRDNSWGEKLFF
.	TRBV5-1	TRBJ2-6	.	TGCGCCAGCAGCTTGTTGGCTTCTGGGGCCAACGTCCTGACTTTC	CASSLLASGANVLTF
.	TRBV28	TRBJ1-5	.	TGTGCCAGCAGACCGCCCGGGACACTCAATCAGCCCCAGCATTTT	CASRPPGTLNQPQHF
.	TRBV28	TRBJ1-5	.	TGTGCCAGCAGCAGGACAGTTAGCAATCAGCCCCAGCATTTT	CASSRTVSNQPQHF
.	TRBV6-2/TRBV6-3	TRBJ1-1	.	TGTGCCAGCAGTTACCGGGGAAGAAATAGTTGGGCTTTCTTT	CASSYRGRNSWAFF
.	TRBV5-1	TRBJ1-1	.	TGCGCCAGCAGCTTGGCAGGGGCAACGGGGTTGAACACTGAAGCTTTCTTT	CASSLAGATGLNTEAFF
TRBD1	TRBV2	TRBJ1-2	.	TGTGCCAGCAAGTTGACAGGGGGCGCGAAAGGCTACACCTTC	CASKLTGGAKGYTF
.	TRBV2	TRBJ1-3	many	TGTGCCAGCAGTGAATCGGGGAGCTCTGGAAACACCATATATTTT	CASSESGSSGNTIYF
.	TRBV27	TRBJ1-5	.	TGTGCCAGCACCTCCTATAGCAATCAGCCCCAGCATTTT	CASTSYSNQPQHF
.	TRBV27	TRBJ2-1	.	TGTGCCACCTACACTAGGAAAAACAATGAGCAGTTCTTC	CATYTRKNNEQFF
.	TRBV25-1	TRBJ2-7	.	TGTGCCAGCACTCCCGGGACAAGTACCTACGAGCAGTACTTC	CASTPGTSTYEQYF